Following are 30 T cell receptor beta chains from one sample sequenced in a study of blood T cell repertoires in COVID-19. Assay used: immunoSEQ multiplex PCR; TCRdb lists only in-frame clones, some missing. The sample lists about 140,000 clones, 75% to 80% seen once, with 9% in the top ten. The sequenced sample consisted of peripheral blood. These receptors came from a woman aged 50 to 60 with active or convalescent COVID-19.

The chain recombines TRBV7-8 with TRBJ1-4, with D possibly TRBD1 on 6 matching bases. This CDR3 is 13 amino acids long. Trimming left V 10 bases short and J 4 bases short, with 13 bases between. Germline V gives CDR1 SGHVS, CDR2 FQNEAQ. CDR3 bases: TGTGCCACAAAGGGACAACTTAATGAAAAACTGTTTTTT. Translating gives CATKGQLNEKLFF.

The table lists this clone with a count of one. The rearrangement links TRBV7-2 to TRBJ1-2; 10 nucleotides align to TRBD1. V lost 5 bases to trimming and J lost 5 bases; unmatched junction nucleotides: 8. This CDR3 has 15 residues. Germline V gene data show CDR1 as SGHTA and CDR2 as FQGNSA. The CDR3 coding sequence is TGTGCCAGCAGCCTCTCGGGGGGACAGGGGTATGGCTACACCTTC. Its translation is CASSLSGGQGYGYTF. Complete variable domain (other parts from reference TRBV7-2 and TRBJ1-2): GAGVSQSPSNKVTEKGKDVELRCDPISGHTALYWYRQSLGQGLEFLIYFQGNSAPDKSGLPSDRFSAERTGGSVSTLTIQRTQQEDSAVYLCASSLSGGQGYGYTFGSGTRLTVV.

This chain connects TRBV28 to TRBJ1-1, with 8 bases that match TRBD1. The ends lost 4 bases at V and 4 bases at J; junction bases unmatched: 11. Germline V CDR1 and CDR2: MDHEN, SYDVKM. CDR3 length: 16 amino acids. The CDR3 sequence: CASSSRQGRAITEAFF. The CDR3 DNA reads TGTGCCAGCAGTTCGCGACAGGGGAGGGCTATCACTGAAGCTTTCTTT.

This clone was observed a single time. This chain joins TRBV19 and TRBJ2-1; 12 bases fit TRBD2. V lost 5 bases to trimming and J lost 4 bases; unmatched junction nucleotides: 6. CDR3 length equals 16 residues. Germline lookup yields CDR1 LNHDA and CDR2 SQIVND (reference sequence). CDR3 sequence reads: CASSPTSGRGYNEQFF. In DNA, the CDR3 is TGTGCCAGTAGTCCGACTAGCGGGAGAGGTTACAATGAGCAGTTCTTC.

The CDR3 spells CASSFDRGLNTEAFF. CDR3 in DNA: TGTGCCAGTAGCTTTGACAGGGGGCTGAACACTGAAGCTTTCTTT. The rearrangement links TRBV19 to TRBJ1-1; 10 bases match TRBD1. The CDR3 spans 15 residues. CDR1 is LNHDA, CDR2 SQIVND, per germline (reference sequence). After removal of 6 bases from V and 0 bases from J, the junction contained 4 bases not matched to a gene.

This clone was detected only once. This chain uses TRBV29-1 with TRBJ2-1, with D unresolved. This CDR3 comprises 14 residues. The germline gives CDR1 SQVTM, CDR2 ANQGSEA. The V end lost 1 base, the J end lost 6 bases, and 13 bases lay between the germline ends. CDR3 bases: TGCAGCGTTGAAGGACTTAACCCCCTCAATGAGCAGTTCTTC. Translating it yields CSVEGLNPLNEQFF.

In this sample, this clone turned up once. This chain joins TRBV7-2 and TRBJ1-1; a weak D match, TRBD1 (5 bases). V lost 4 bases, J lost 7 bases, and 13 bases lay in between. The CDR3 consists of 13 residues. CDR1 and CDR2 from the germline V gene are SGHTA and FQGNSA. DNA of the CDR3: TGTGCCAGCAGCTCATCAGGGTATAGTGAAGCTTTCTTT. Amino acid sequence: CASSSSGYSEAFF.

The chain couples TRBV2 to TRBJ2-3, with a weak D call TRBD2 (6 bases). CDR1 and CDR2 from the germline V gene are SNHLY and FYNNEI. CDR3 size: 16 residues. V was trimmed by 6 bases and J by 4 bases, leaving 20 bases between them. The CDR3 protein is CASRGGQGISPDTQYF. The CDR3 coding sequence is TGTGCCAGCAGGGGGGGTCAGGGAATTAGCCCAGATACGCAGTATTTT.

CDR3 in amino acids: CASSPAAGAPGQFF. The CDR3 DNA reads as TGTGCCAGCAGCCCAGCAGCGGGGGCCCCTGGGCAGTTCTTC. This chain links TRBV3-1 (or the pseudogene TRBV3-2) with TRBJ2-1; 8 bases match TRBD2. The V segment lost 4 bases and the J segment 12 bases; nucleotides outside the gene matches: 11. Germline V gene lookup returns CDR1 LGHDT and CDR2 YNNKEL (reference sequence). The CDR3 covers 14 residues.

This clone has ten or more counts. The V and J genes are TRBV3-1 (or the pseudogene TRBV3-2) and TRBJ1-4, with unresolved D. The CDR3 is 14 residues long. CDR1 is LGHDT and CDR2 is YNNKEL in the germline V gene (reference sequence). The V gene lost 3 bases and the J gene lost 7 bases, with 12 bases spanning the gap. CDR3 in amino acids: CASSHREGGEKLFF. The CDR3 DNA follows: TGTGCCAGCAGCCATCGGGAAGGCGGTGAAAAACTGTTTTTT.

The V gene is TRBV5-1, the J gene TRBJ2-7; a possible D gene is TRBD1 (6 bases). Per the germline V gene, CDR1 is SGHRS and CDR2 is YFSETQ. The CDR3 covers 15 residues. V was trimmed by 0 bases and J by 3 bases, leaving 13 bases between them. The CDR3 region is CASSLEGGANYEQYF. Written as DNA, the CDR3 is TGCGCCAGCAGCTTGGAAGGGGGAGCAAACTACGAGCAGTACTTC.

V and J are TRBV29-1 and TRBJ1-1; D is perhaps TRBD1 (6 bases). The CDR3 is 14 residues long. The ends were cut back, 1 base at V and 5 bases at J, with 14 bases in the middle. CDR1 SQVTM and CDR2 ANQGSEA come from the germline V gene. CDR3 sequence: CSVEARGAGTEAFF. CDR3 in DNA: TGCAGCGTTGAAGCTCGGGGGGCAGGGACTGAAGCTTTCTTT.

This rearrangement joins TRBV5-4 to TRBJ1-3; D gene uncertain. V lost 0 bases, J lost 0 bases, and 7 bases lay in between. CDR1 is SGHNT and CDR2 is YYREEE in the germline V gene (reference sequence). The CDR3 is 15 residues long. CDR3 region: CASSLDRVSGNTIYF. The DNA of the CDR3 is TGTGCCAGCAGCTTGGACAGAGTCTCTGGAAACACCATATATTTT.

This chain joins TRBV6-5 and TRBJ2-7; D is possibly TRBD1 (6 bases). Trimming took 0 bases from V and 0 from J, leaving 9 bases between them. Germline values: CDR1 MNHEY, CDR2 SVGAGI. CDR3 size: 15 residues. The CDR3 DNA sequence: TGTGCCAGCAGTTACTCGACAGGCAGCTCCTACGAGCAGTACTTC. Its protein is CASSYSTGSSYEQYF.

J is TRBJ1-2 and V is TRBV28, with a possible D match to TRBD1 (5 bases). Germline V lookup: CDR1 MDHEN, CDR2 SYDVKM. The CDR3 sequence is 13 residues long. Trimming pared 11 bases from V and 3 bases from J, leaving 16 bases between. CDR3 loop: CAALRGFDYGYTF. DNA of the CDR3: TGTGCCGCCCTGCGGGGGTTTGACTATGGCTACACCTTC.

The rearrangement uses TRBV28 and TRBJ1-1; D perhaps matches TRBD1 (6 bases). Germline V gives CDR1 MDHEN, CDR2 SYDVKM. This CDR3 contains 13 residues. The V and J ends lost 7 bases and 3 bases respectively, with 12 bases between them. Here the CDR3 DNA reads TGTGCCAGCAATGGCCCAGGGGACACTGAAGCTTTCTTT. Translated, it gives CASNGPGDTEAFF.

J is TRBJ1-2 and V is TRBV5-6, with no clear D. CDR3 length: 12 residues. The germline gives CDR1 SGHDT, CDR2 YYEEEE. V was shortened by 2 bases and J by 6 bases, with 8 bases between the two germline ends. CDR3 DNA sequence: TGTGCCAGCAGCTTAACAGACCATGGCTACACCTTC. As protein: CASSLTDHGYTF. Combining the CDR3 with reference TRBV5-6 and TRBJ1-2 gives the whole variable domain DAGVTQSPTHLIKTRGQQVTLRCSPKSGHDTVSWYQQALGQGPQFIFQYYEEEERQRGNFPDRFSGHQFPNYSSELNVNALLLGDSALYLCASSLTDHGYTFGSGTRLTVV.

CDR3 sequence (DNA): TGCGCCAGCAGCCAGGAAGCAGGGTGGGGCAATGAGCAGTTCTTC. Residues: CASSQEAGWGNEQFF. V is TRBV4-3 and J is TRBJ2-1; D perhaps matches TRBD1 (5 bases). Germline assignment: CDR1 LGHNA and CDR2 YSLEER. This CDR3 comprises 15 residues. With 3 bases removed from V and 6 bases from J, the gap between germline ends came to 15 bases.

This clone was counted a few times. The gene calls are TRBV28 and TRBJ2-3; 11 nucleotides agree with TRBD1. CDR3 length: 17 residues. J lost 4 bases, V lost 4 bases, and 10 bases had no gene match. Germline CDR1 MDHEN, CDR2 SYDVKM. The CDR3 DNA follows: TGTGCCAGCAGTTCCACTTACCGGGACAGGGGGGCAGATACGCAGTATTTT. Its translation is CASSSTYRDRGADTQYF.

This clone appeared once. This chain joins TRBV27 and TRBJ2-3, with 12 positions matching TRBD2. The CDR3 has 16 residues. V was pared by 4 bases and J by 7 bases, with 9 bases of the junction left unmatched. In germline, CDR1 is MNHEY, CDR2 SMNVEV (reference sequence). CDR3: CASSSLTSGSLYTQYF. The CDR3 bases are TGTGCCAGCAGTTCATTGACTAGCGGGAGTCTGTATACGCAGTATTTT.

This chain links TRBV5-4 with TRBJ1-2; 11 bases fit TRBD1. The junction had 8 bases not matched to a gene; V was cut back by 2 bases and J by 2 bases. CDR1 is SGHNT and CDR2 is YYREEE in the germline V gene (reference sequence). The CDR3 sequence is 17 residues long. The CDR3 here is CASSFETGTGGNYGYTF. CDR3 in DNA: TGTGCCAGCAGCTTCGAAACCGGGACAGGGGGGAACTATGGCTACACCTTC.

The CDR3 spells CASSQGAGYGYTF. The CDR3 bases are TGTGCCAGCAGTCAGGGGGCCGGCTATGGCTACACCTTC. This rearrangement joins TRBV7-9 to TRBJ1-2, with 8 bases fitting TRBD1. Germline V gene lookup returns CDR1 SEHNR and CDR2 FQNEAQ (reference sequence). The CDR3 contains 13 residues. Trimming at V came to 6 bases and at J to 4 bases, leaving 4 bases not matched to a gene.

The rearrangement joins TRBV11-2 to TRBJ2-2; D not resolved. The length of the CDR3 is 14 residues. V was cut by 2 bases and J by 1 base, with 5 bases left in between. CDR1 SGHAT and CDR2 FQNNGV come from the germline V gene. The DNA of the CDR3 is TGTGCCAGCAGCTTAAACAGGAACACCGGGGAGCTGTTTTTT. Amino acids: CASSLNRNTGELFF.

The genes are TRBV2 and TRBJ1-4, with TRBD1 matching over 10 bases. Per germline, CDR1 SNHLY and CDR2 FYNNEI. The CDR3 is made up of 14 amino acids. The J segment lost 6 bases and the V segment lost 5 bases, leaving 3 bases of the junction unmatched. The DNA of the CDR3 is TGTGCCAGCAGTCGGGACAGGGGCGATGAAAAACTGTTTTTT. Its protein product is CASSRDRGDEKLFF.

V gene TRBV2 combines with J gene TRBJ1-2; D might be TRBD1 (5 bases). Germline assignment: CDR1 SNHLY and CDR2 FYNNEI. The CDR3 extends over 14 amino acids. The V end lost 0 bases, the J end lost 8 bases, and 13 bases lay between the germline ends. CDR3 in DNA: TGTGCCAGCAGTGAAGCCCAGGGCTCGAGAGGCTACACCTTC. Translating gives CASSEAQGSRGYTF. Supplemented by reference TRBV2 and TRBJ1-2, the full variable domain reads EPEVTQTPSHQVTQMGQEVILRCVPISNHLYFYWYRQILGQKVEFLVSFYNNEISEKSEIFDDQFSVERPDGSNFTLKIRSTKLEDSAMYFCASSEAQGSRGYTFGSGTRLTVV.

V usage is TRBV5-1 and J usage is TRBJ2-7; 10 bases align to TRBD1. Germline V gene data show CDR1 as SGHRS and CDR2 as YFSETQ. The V segment lost 0 bases and the J segment 5 bases; nucleotides outside the gene matches: 5. The CDR3 sequence is 15 residues long. CDR3 sequence: CASSLEGQGQDEQYF. The CDR3 nucleotides read TGCGCCAGCAGCTTGGAGGGACAGGGGCAGGACGAGCAGTACTTC.

The genes are TRBV6-2 or TRBV6-3 and TRBJ1-1, with 7 bases matching TRBD1. Germline V gene lookup returns CDR1 MNHEY and CDR2 SVGEGT. V shed 4 bases and J 11 bases; nucleotides not matched to a gene: 13. This CDR3 has 14 residues. The CDR3 here is CASSSVGTGDVAFF. The CDR3 DNA reads as TGTGCCAGCAGTTCGGTGGGCACAGGGGATGTGGCTTTCTTT.

This clone was seen only a few times. The CDR3 coding sequence is TGTGCCAGCAGCGTAGACGACGGACAAGGGGAAAAACTGTTTTTT. The encoded protein is CASSVDDGQGEKLFF. V is TRBV9 and J is TRBJ1-4; maybe TRBD1 (5 bases). The V and J ends lost 0 bases and 8 bases respectively, with 14 bases between them. The CDR3 loop spans 15 amino acids. Germline V gene data show CDR1 as SGDLS and CDR2 as YYNGEE.

The chain uses TRBV11-3 and TRBJ2-3; maybe TRBD2 (6 bases). The CDR3 extends over 15 amino acids. Germline V CDR1 and CDR2: SGHNT, YENEEA. Trimming removed 0 bases from V and 6 bases from J, with 13 bases in between. CDR3 amino acids: CASSLEGREMDTQYF. Written as DNA, the CDR3 is TGTGCCAGCAGCTTAGAGGGCCGGGAGATGGATACGCAGTATTTT.

J is TRBJ2-5 and V is TRBV5-4, with D perhaps matching TRBD2 (5 bases). Germline assignment: CDR1 SGHNT and CDR2 YYREEE (reference sequence). The CDR3 loop spans 13 amino acids. Trimming took off 5 bases at V and 1 base at J, with 9 bases between the two ends. The DNA for the CDR3 is TGTGCCAGCAGGAGAGGGCCCCAAGAGACCCAGTACTTC. It yields the protein CASRRGPQETQYF.